The 22 T cell receptor beta chains in this list originate from one sample, sequenced in a study of CD8 T cell repertoires and HIV-1 epitope variants. These TCRs' antigens remain unknown. Clones were read by immunoSEQ multiplex PCR, and TCRdb kept only the in-frame ones, dropping some. The profile shows 4,000 to 5,500 clones, roughly three fifths of them singletons. Material for sequencing was cultured CD8+ T cells derived from PBMCs. The receptors were sampled from a male donor with HIV.

The chain couples TRBV11-1 to TRBJ2-1, with D possibly TRBD2 on 6 matching bases. There are 15 residues in the CDR3. Germline V gene sequence: CDR1 SGHAT, CDR2 FQDESV (reference sequence). V was shortened by 0 bases and J by 7 bases, with 13 bases between the two germline ends. The CDR3 sequence is CASSLARLARNEQFF. The CDR3 nucleotides are TGTGCCAGCAGCTTAGCTAGGCTAGCGAGGAATGAGCAGTTCTTC.

This chain links TRBV7-2 with TRBJ2-5; 8 nucleotides match TRBD1. The CDR3 spans 14 residues. The ends lost 3 bases at V and 5 bases at J; junction bases unmatched: 5. Germline V gives CDR1 SGHTA, CDR2 FQGNSA. The CDR3 loop is CASSFTGGEETQYF. The CDR3 region has the DNA TGTGCCAGCAGCTTCACAGGGGGTGAGGAGACCCAGTACTTC.

This clone came up once. The chain links TRBV5-1 to TRBJ2-3; tentatively, D is TRBD1 or TRBD2 (5 bases each). This CDR3 is built from 15 residues. Per germline, CDR1 SGHRS and CDR2 YFSETQ. Trimming stripped 0 bases from V and 3 bases from J, with 11 bases between. The CDR3 sequence is CASSLAAGRTDTQYF. The CDR3 region has the DNA TGCGCCAGCAGCTTGGCCGCAGGGAGAACAGATACGCAGTATTTT.

The V call is TRBV7-2, the J call TRBJ1-1; D not certain. The CDR3 is 15 amino acids. The germline CDR1 and CDR2 sequences are SGHTA and FQGNSA. Trimming cost V 4 bases and J 1 base, with 13 bases left between them. The CDR3 sequence is CASSSRPAGNTEAFF. The CDR3 region has the DNA TGTGCCAGCAGCTCCCGACCCGCCGGGAACACTGAAGCTTTCTTT.

This chain joins TRBV6-6 and TRBJ2-7, with D tentatively TRBD1 or TRBD2 (5 bases each). Germline V lookup: CDR1 MNHNY, CDR2 SVGAGI (reference sequence). This CDR3 has 12 residues. Trimming shortened V by 5 bases and J by 6 bases, and 11 bases separated the two germline ends. CDR3 residues: CASSPGPLEQYF. The CDR3 nucleotides read TGTGCCAGCAGTCCGGGGCCGCTCGAGCAGTACTTC.

Comment on this clone: A read error may account for a junction end that differs from germline. The V and J genes are TRBV5-1 and TRBJ2-7, with D tentatively TRBD1 (5 bases). The CDR3 has 14 amino acids. CDR1 and CDR2 (germline): SGHRS, YFSETQ. In DNA form, the CDR3 reads TGTGCCAGCAGCGACTCGACAGTTACCTACGAGCAGTACTTC. Its translation: CASSDSTVTYEQYF.

The sample holds a few counts of this clone. This chain uses TRBV6-5 with TRBJ2-7, with 8 bases that match TRBD1. From germline, CDR1 is MNHEY and CDR2 SVGAGI. The V gene end was trimmed by 2 bases and the J gene end by 2 bases; junction bases not matched to a gene: 2. CDR3 length equals 14 residues. CDR3 loop: CASSYRDRTYEQYF. CDR3 coding DNA: TGTGCCAGCAGTTACCGGGACAGGACCTACGAGCAGTACTTC.

The J gene is TRBJ2-3, the V gene TRBV6-1; 13 bases are shared with TRBD2. CDR1 and CDR2 (germline): MNHNS, SASEGT. V shed 3 bases and J 4 bases; nucleotides not matched to a gene: 1. CDR3 length equals 15 residues. This CDR3 is CASSETSGRPDTQYF. The CDR3 DNA sequence: TGTGCCAGCAGTGAGACTAGCGGGAGGCCAGATACGCAGTATTTT.

This clone was observed a few times. The chain couples TRBV6-1 to TRBJ2-2, with TRBD1 as a possible D gene (6 bases). Germline assignment: CDR1 MNHNS and CDR2 SASEGT. V was clipped by 3 bases and J by 5 bases, with 10 bases between them. The length of the CDR3 is 14 residues. CDR3 region: CASSDKGETGELFF. The CDR3, as DNA: TGTGCCAGCAGTGACAAGGGGGAGACCGGGGAGCTGTTTTTT.

The chain uses TRBV5-4 and TRBJ1-2; D is possibly TRBD1 (5 bases). CDR3 length: 15 residues. With 0 bases removed from V and 0 bases from J, the gap between germline ends came to 9 bases. Germline assignment: CDR1 SGHNT and CDR2 YYREEE (reference sequence). The CDR3 region has the DNA TGTGCCAGCAGCTTGGGGGGCATTCCTAACTATGGCTACACCTTC. Translation gives CASSLGGIPNYGYTF.

The chain joins TRBV28 to TRBJ2-3; 7 bases match TRBD1. V was clipped by 2 bases and J by 3 bases; unmatched bases: 8. Germline CDR1 is MDHEN and CDR2 is SYDVKM. The CDR3 runs 16 residues. Here the CDR3 DNA reads TGTGCCAGCAGTTTAACTATGCAGGGGGTTACAGATACGCAGTATTTT. This sequence encodes CASSLTMQGVTDTQYF.

Here the CDR3 reads CASSLSISGDTQYF. Written as DNA, the CDR3 is TGTGCCAGCAGTTTATCGATTAGCGGAGATACGCAGTATTTT. The chain links TRBV27 to TRBJ2-3, with D maybe TRBD2 (6 bases). The CDR3 extends over 14 amino acids. Germline V gene data show CDR1 as MNHEY and CDR2 as SMNVEV (reference sequence). The V end was cut by 0 bases, the J end by 5 bases, with 9 bases between.

This chain joins TRBV2 and TRBJ2-2; D possibly corresponds to TRBD1 (5 bases). Germline V gene data show CDR1 as SNHLY and CDR2 as FYNNEI. Deletions cut 5 bases from V and 5 bases from J, with 9 bases between. CDR3 length: 13 amino acids. The CDR3 region has the DNA TGTGCCAGCAGTTGGGGCAGAACCGGGGAGCTGTTTTTT. Translated: CASSWGRTGELFF.

DNA of the CDR3: TGTGCCAGCAGCGAGACAGTAAACACTGAAGCTTTCTTT. Its translation is CASSETVNTEAFF. The chain is built from TRBV27 and TRBJ1-1; tentatively, D is TRBD1 (5 bases). The V gene's germline CDR1 is MNHEY and CDR2 SMNVEV (reference sequence). The CDR3 extends over 13 amino acids. V was clipped by 6 bases and J by 2 bases, with 10 bases between them.

The chain recombines TRBV16 with TRBJ2-3, with D possibly matching TRBD2 (6 bases). CDR3 length equals 15 residues. CDR1 is KGHSY and CDR2 is FQNENV in the germline V gene. Trimming took 4 bases from V and 6 from J, leaving 17 bases between them. The CDR3 loop is CASSLGGAKSDTQYF. As DNA, the CDR3 is TGTGCCAGCAGCCTCGGAGGGGCTAAATCGGATACGCAGTATTTT.

This CDR3 reads CASSPTPSGSRGEQFF. CDR3 nucleotides: TGCGCCAGCAGCCCAACGCCTAGCGGGAGTAGGGGTGAGCAGTTCTTC. The chain couples TRBV4-1 to TRBJ2-1; 10 bases agree with TRBD2. The germline gives CDR1 MGHRA, CDR2 YSYEKL. The junction had 12 bases not matched to a gene; V was cut back by 4 bases and J by 9 bases. This CDR3 is built from 16 residues.

The genes are TRBV5-6 and TRBJ2-3; 16 nucleotides agree with TRBD2. This CDR3 has 17 amino acids. The germline V gene encodes CDR1 SGHDT and CDR2 YYEEEE. V gave up 4 bases and J gave up 6 bases; unmatched junction bases: 8. The CDR3 is CASSPGTSGGAWDTQYF. The CDR3 DNA sequence: TGTGCCAGCAGCCCCGGGACTAGCGGGGGGGCATGGGATACGCAGTATTTT.

The chain links TRBV7-9 to TRBJ2-5; no firm D call. The V and J ends lost 1 base and 0 bases respectively, with 9 bases between them. Germline CDR1 is SEHNR and CDR2 is FQNEAQ (reference sequence). CDR3 length: 15 residues. The DNA of the CDR3 is TGTGCCAGCAGCTTAGGTGGCAGCTACCAAGAGACCCAGTACTTC. This gives the protein CASSLGGSYQETQYF.

This clone came up a few times. V gene TRBV30 combines with J gene TRBJ2-1; 8 bases map to TRBD2. The CDR3 has 14 residues. In germline, CDR1 is GTSNPN, CDR2 SVGIG (reference sequence). Trimming at V came to 5 bases and at J to 9 bases, leaving 12 bases not matched to a gene. In nucleotides, the CDR3 is TGTGCCTGGGAGCACCCGGGGGGGCCGGGTGAGCAGTTCTTC. As protein: CAWEHPGGPGEQFF.

Written as DNA, the CDR3 is TGTGCCAGCAGTTTAAGGTTGACTAGCGGAACCTACGAGCAGTACTTC. It yields the protein CASSLRLTSGTYEQYF. V is TRBV27 and J is TRBJ2-7; 9 bases map to TRBD2. The CDR3 is 16 residues long. Losses at the gene ends were 2 bases for V and 2 bases for J; bases not matched to a gene: 7. Germline V gene lookup returns CDR1 MNHEY and CDR2 SMNVEV (reference sequence).

A note on this clone: It is likely a read error, because the conserved phenylalanine at the end of the CDR3 is missing. This rearrangement joins TRBV11-2 to TRBJ1-1; TRBD1 matches 7 bases. The CDR3 has 14 residues. V dropped 3 bases and J dropped 2; count of bases not matched to a gene: 3. The V gene's germline CDR1 is SGHAT and CDR2 FQNNGV. DNA of the CDR3: TGTGCCAGCAGCTTCAGGGGGATCAACACTGAAGCTTTCCTT. It specifies CASSFRGINTEAFL.

This clone has a handful of counts. This sequence joins TRBV27 and TRBJ2-7; no clear D gene. The CDR3 totals 15 residues. V was clipped by 6 bases and J by 1 base, with 16 bases between them. Germline V gene lookup returns CDR1 MNHEY and CDR2 SMNVEV (reference sequence). The DNA for the CDR3 is TGTGCCAGCAGCCCAGAAGGCAGGCTGTCCTACGAGCAGTACTTC. Its translation: CASSPEGRLSYEQYF.